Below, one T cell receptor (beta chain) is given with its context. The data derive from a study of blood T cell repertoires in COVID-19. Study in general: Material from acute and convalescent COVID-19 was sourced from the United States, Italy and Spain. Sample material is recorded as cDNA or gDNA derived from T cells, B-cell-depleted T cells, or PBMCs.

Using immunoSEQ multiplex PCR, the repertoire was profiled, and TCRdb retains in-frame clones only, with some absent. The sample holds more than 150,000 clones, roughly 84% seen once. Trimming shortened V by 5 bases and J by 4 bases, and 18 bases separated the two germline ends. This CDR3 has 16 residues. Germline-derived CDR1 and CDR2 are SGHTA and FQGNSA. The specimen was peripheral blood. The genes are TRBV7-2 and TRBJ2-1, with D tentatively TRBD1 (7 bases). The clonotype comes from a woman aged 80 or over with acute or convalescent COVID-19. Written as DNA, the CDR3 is TGTGCCAGCAGCCAGGCGGGGACAGTACATTACAATGAGCAGTTCTTC. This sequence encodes CASSQAGTVHYNEQFF. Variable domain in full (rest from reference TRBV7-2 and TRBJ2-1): GAGVSQSPSNKVTEKGKDVELRCDPISGHTALYWYRQSLGQGLEFLIYFQGNSAPDKSGLPSDRFSAERTGGSVSTLTIQRTQQEDSAVYLCASSQAGTVHYNEQFFGPGTRLTVL.